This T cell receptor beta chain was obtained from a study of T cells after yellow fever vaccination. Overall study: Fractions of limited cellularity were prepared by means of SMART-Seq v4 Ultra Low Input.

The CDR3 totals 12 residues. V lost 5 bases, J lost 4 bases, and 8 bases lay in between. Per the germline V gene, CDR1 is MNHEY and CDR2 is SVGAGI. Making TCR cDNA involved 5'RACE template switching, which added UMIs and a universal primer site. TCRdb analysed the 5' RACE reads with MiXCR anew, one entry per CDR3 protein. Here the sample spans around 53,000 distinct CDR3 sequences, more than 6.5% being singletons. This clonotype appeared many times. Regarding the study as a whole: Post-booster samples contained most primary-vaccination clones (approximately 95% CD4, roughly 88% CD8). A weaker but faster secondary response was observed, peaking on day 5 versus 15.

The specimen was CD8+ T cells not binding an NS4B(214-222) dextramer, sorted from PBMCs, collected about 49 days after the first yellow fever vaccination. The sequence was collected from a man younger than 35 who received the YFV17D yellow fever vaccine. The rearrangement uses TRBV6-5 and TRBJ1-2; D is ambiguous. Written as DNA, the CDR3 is TGTGCCAGCAGTACAACGGGCTATGGCTACACCTTC. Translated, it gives CASSTTGYGYTF.